Listed below are T cell receptor beta chains from one sample, sequenced in a study of tumor-infiltrating lymphocytes in primary liver carcinoma. From the multiplex PCR reads, TCRdb called clonotypes with MiXCR, one entry per CDR3 protein. Here the sample spans more than 95,000 distinct CDR3 sequences, around 64% being singletons. Sequenced material: liver tumor tissue from sampling region 3. The receptors here all came from a woman aged 55-70 years with primary liver carcinoma and hepatitis B virus infection. The CDR3 runs from the conserved cysteine through the conserved F or W. A D gene is named only where the DNA matches it firmly. A row's size may be missing; if present it is once, few, many or a size class.

V gene	D gene	clone size	J gene	CDR3 protein	CDR3 DNA
TRBV11-2	.	.	TRBJ1-1	CASSLAFWGSGTEAFF	TGTGCCAGCAGCTTAGCCTTCTGGGGTTCGGGTACTGAAGCTTTCTTT
TRBV12-3/TRBV12-4	TRBD1	.	TRBJ2-2	CASKGTANAGELFF	TGTGCCAGCAAGGGGACAGCGAACGCCGGGGAGCTGTTTTTT
TRBV21-1	.	.	TRBJ2-7	CASSMRTGGPHPSYEQYF	TGTGCCAGCAGCATGCGGACAGGGGGACCTCATCCCTCCTACGAGCAGTACTTC
TRBV7-9	TRBD2	many	TRBJ2-1	CASSLPGTSGLRAYNEQFF	TGTGCCAGCAGCTTACCCGGGACTAGCGGGCTCAGAGCCTACAATGAGCAGTTCTTC
TRBV7-9	.	.	TRBJ1-1	CAGSPQGWDTGAFF	TGTGCCGGCAGTCCACAGGGATGGGACACTGGAGCTTTCTTT
TRBV5-6	.	.	TRBJ1-5	CDSSRTLGLSNQPQHF	TGTGACAGCAGCCGGACCCTGGGTTTAAGCAATCAGCCCCAGCACTTT
TRBV6-6	TRBD1	many	TRBJ2-1	CASSPRQGANNEQFF	TGTGCCAGCAGTCCAAGACAGGGGGCGAACAATGAGCAGTTCTTC
TRBV28	.	.	TRBJ2-1	CASSATDYYNEQFF	TGTGCCAGCAGCGCGACTGATTATTACAATGAGCAGTTCTTC
TRBV29-1	TRBD2	.	TRBJ2-5	CSVPGRTSGSQETQYF	TGCAGCGTCCCTGGCAGGACTAGCGGTTCCCAAGAGACCCAGTACTTC
TRBV6-5	.	.	TRBJ2-7	CVSSLGQSREEYF	TGTGTCAGCAGTTTGGGACAATCGAGGGAGGAGTACTTC
TRBV6-2/TRBV6-3	.	many	TRBJ2-7	CASTPSGSYEQYF	TGTGCCAGCACTCCGTCTGGCAGTTACGAGCAGTACTTC
TRBV10-1	.	many	TRBJ2-3	CASSEAGAGDTQYF	TGCGCCAGCAGTGAGGCAGGGGCAGGAGATACGCAGTATTTT
TRBV7-9	.	.	TRBJ2-5	CASRLWGEETQYF	TGTGCCAGCAGGTTATGGGGGGAAGAGACCCAGTACTTC
TRBV10-3	.	many	TRBJ2-7	CAISPGGAGLLSYEQYF	TGTGCCATCAGCCCAGGCGGGGCAGGGCTCCTCTCTTACGAGCAGTACTTC
TRBV21-1	.	.	TRBJ2-7	CASSQTYIPTSGISYEQYF	TGTGCCAGCAGCCAAACTTATATACCGACTAGCGGGATTAGCTACGAGCAGTACTTC
TRBV12-3/TRBV12-4	.	.	TRBJ2-1	CASGGGKYNEQFF	TGTGCCAGCGGGGGGGGCAAGTACAATGAGCAGTTCTTC
TRBV11-3	.	.	TRBJ2-2	CASSLGRLAENTGELFF	TGTGCCAGCAGCTTAGGCAGGCTGGCGGAAAACACAGGGGAGCTGTTTTTT
TRBV28	.	.	TRBJ2-3	CASFAGSTDTQYF	TGTGCCAGCTTCGCGGGGTCGACAGATACGCAGTATTTT
TRBV29-1	.	.	TRBJ2-7	CSVGSLGDPLKQYF	TGCAGCGTTGGATCGCTCGGGGATCCACTCAAGCAGTACTTC
TRBV29-1	TRBD1	.	TRBJ1-4	CSTTGTGREKLFF	TGCAGCACAACCGGGACAGGGAGAGAAAAACTGTTTTTT
TRBV11-2	TRBD2	.	TRBJ2-1	CASSCRQGGAGLAGGSGYNEQFF	TGTGCCAGCAGCTGCAGACAGGGGGGCGCGGGACTAGCGGGAGGGTCCGGCTACAATGAGCAGTTCTTC
TRBV11-2	TRBD2	once	TRBJ2-5	CGSSYYRGSGRGTQYF	TGTGGCAGCAGCTACTACCGTGGTAGCGGGAGAGGGACCCAGTACTTC
TRBV10-2	.	many	TRBJ2-7	CASSHTRREQYF	TGCGCCAGCAGCCACACTAGGAGGGAGCAGTACTTC
TRBV7-2	.	.	TRBJ2-2	CASSPLRGTSGELFF	TGTGCCAGCAGCCCACTGAGAGGGACTTCCGGGGAGCTGTTTTTT
TRBV11-2	.	.	TRBJ2-3	CASSLGSNTDTQRF	TGTGCCAGCAGCTTAGGCTCTAACACAGATACGCAGCGTTTT
TRBV11-1	.	.	TRBJ2-3	CASCWGPGPGADMQYF	TGTGCCAGCTGCTGGGGGCCGGGCCCCGGAGCAGATATGCAGTATTTT
TRBV11-2	.	few	TRBJ2-3	CACSKRLLDTQYF	TGTGCCTGCAGCAAGAGACTACTAGATACACAGTATTTT
TRBV11-2	.	.	TRBJ2-3	CAISLGLRDTQYF	TGTGCCATCAGCTTAGGTTTGAGGGATACGCAGTATTTT
TRBV11-2	.	.	TRBJ2-2	CTSGRGNTGELFF	TGTACCAGCGGCAGGGGGAACACCGGGGAGCTGTTTTTT
TRBV21-1	.	.	TRBJ2-5	CASSNKGADGDEETQYF	TGTGCCAGCAGCAATAAAGGAGCAGACGGCGATGAGGAGACCCAGTACTTC
TRBV29-1	.	.	TRBJ1-3	CSARTVGNTIYF	TGCAGTGCCCGGACGGTTGGAAACACCATATACTTT
TRBV11-2	.	.	TRBJ2-7	CASSPRPDTYEQYF	TGTGCCAGCAGCCCGCGACCGGATACCTACGAGCAGTACTTC
TRBV10-3	.	many	TRBJ2-7	CATKTDPYEQYF	TGTGCCACAAAGACAGACCCCTACGAGCAGTACTTC
TRBV6-4	TRBD2	few	TRBJ2-3	CASSDSAGGVDTQYF	TGTGCCAGCAGTGACTCTGCGGGAGGGGTGGATACGCAGTATTTT
TRBV7-8	TRBD2	.	TRBJ2-1	CASTRAGGAYSEQFF	TGTGCCAGTACCAGGGCGGGGGGGGCCTACAGTGAGCAGTTCTTC
TRBV6-1	.	many	TRBJ1-3	CASRGGSSGNTIYF	TGTGCCAGCAGGGGGGGTAGCTCTGGAAACACCATATATTTT